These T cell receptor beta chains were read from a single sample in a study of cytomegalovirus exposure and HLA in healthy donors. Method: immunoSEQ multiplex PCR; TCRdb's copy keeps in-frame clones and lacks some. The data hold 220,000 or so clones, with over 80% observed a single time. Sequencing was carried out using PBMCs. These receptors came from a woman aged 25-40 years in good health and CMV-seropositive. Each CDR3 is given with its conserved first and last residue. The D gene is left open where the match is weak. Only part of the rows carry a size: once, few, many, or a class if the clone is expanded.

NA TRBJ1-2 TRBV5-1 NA TGCGCCAGCAGCTTGGTTGGGGCCACTAACTATGGCTACACCTTC CASSLVGATNYGYTF
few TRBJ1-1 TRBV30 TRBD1 TGTGCCTGGAGTGCCCTGACAGGGAAGACTGAAGCTTTCTTT CAWSALTGKTEAFF
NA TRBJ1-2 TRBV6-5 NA TGTGCCAGCAGTTTACGGGACCCCCGTGACGGCTACACCTTC CASSLRDPRDGYTF
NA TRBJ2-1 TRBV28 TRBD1 TGTGCCAGCAGTTCCCGGACAGGGCCTAACAATGAGCAGTTCTTC CASSSRTGPNNEQFF
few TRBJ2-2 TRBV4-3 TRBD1 TGCGCCAGCAGCCAAAGCCGGGACAGGGTCGCCGGGGAGCTGTTTTTT CASSQSRDRVAGELFF
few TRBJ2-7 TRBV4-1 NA TGCGCCAGCAGCCAAGGGGTCCCGGGAGTCACCGAATCCTACGAGCAGTACTTC CASSQGVPGVTESYEQYF
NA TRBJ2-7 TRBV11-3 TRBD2 TGTGCCAGCAGCTTAGATAGCGGGAATGATTACGAGCAGTACTTC CASSLDSGNDYEQYF
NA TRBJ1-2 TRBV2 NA TGTGCCAGCAGTACAGGGAACGAAAGACTTAACTATGGCTACACCTTC CASSTGNERLNYGYTF
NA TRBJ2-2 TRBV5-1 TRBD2 TGCGCCAGCAGCATGGGACTAGCGGCGAACACCGGGGAGCTGTTTTTT CASSMGLAANTGELFF
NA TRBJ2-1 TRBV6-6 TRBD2 TGTGCCAGCAGTACCCTGACTAGCGGGAGGTTCAATGAGCAGTTCTTC CASSTLTSGRFNEQFF
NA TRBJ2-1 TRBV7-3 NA TGTGCCAGCAGCTTAAACGGAGGTTCTTTTGGTGAGCAGTTCTTC CASSLNGGSFGEQFF
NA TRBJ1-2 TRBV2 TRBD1 TGTGCCAGCAGTTGGGGACAGATGAACTATGGCTACACCTTC CASSWGQMNYGYTF
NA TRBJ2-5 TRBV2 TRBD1 TGTGCCAGCAGTGCCCGACAGGGCCAAGAGACCCAGTACTTC CASSARQGQETQYF
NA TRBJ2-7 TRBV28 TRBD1 TGTGCCAGCAGTTTCACCGGGACAGTGGGTCGGGGCCACGAGCAGTACTTC CASSFTGTVGRGHEQYF
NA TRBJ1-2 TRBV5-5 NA TGTGCCAGCAGCTTGGAGGGATCGGATGGCTACACCTTC CASSLEGSDGYTF